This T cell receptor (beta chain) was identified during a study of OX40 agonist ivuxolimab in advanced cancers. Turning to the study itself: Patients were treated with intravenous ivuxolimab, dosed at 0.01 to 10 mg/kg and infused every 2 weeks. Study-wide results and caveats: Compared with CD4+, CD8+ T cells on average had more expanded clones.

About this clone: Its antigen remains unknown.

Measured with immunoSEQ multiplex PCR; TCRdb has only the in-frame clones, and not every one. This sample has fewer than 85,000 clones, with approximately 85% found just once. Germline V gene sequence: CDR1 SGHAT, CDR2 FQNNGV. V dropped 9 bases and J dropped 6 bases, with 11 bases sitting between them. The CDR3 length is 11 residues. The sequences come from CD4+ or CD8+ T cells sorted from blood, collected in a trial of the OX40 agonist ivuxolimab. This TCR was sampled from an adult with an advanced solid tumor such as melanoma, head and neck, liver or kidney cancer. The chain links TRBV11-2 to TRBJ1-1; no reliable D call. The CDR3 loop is CASGQKAEAFF. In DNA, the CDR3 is TGTGCCAGTGGGCAAAAGGCTGAAGCTTTCTTT.